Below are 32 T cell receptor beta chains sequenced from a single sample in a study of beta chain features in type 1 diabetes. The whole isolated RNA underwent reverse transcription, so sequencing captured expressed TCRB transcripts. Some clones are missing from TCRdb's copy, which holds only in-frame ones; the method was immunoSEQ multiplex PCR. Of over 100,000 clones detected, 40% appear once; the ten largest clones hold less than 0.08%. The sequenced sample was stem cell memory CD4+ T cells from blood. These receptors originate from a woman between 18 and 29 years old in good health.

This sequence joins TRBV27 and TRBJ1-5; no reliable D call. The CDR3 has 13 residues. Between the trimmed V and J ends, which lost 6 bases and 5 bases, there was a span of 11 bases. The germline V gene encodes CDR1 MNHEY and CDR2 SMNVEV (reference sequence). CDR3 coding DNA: TGTGCCAGCAGGAATAGACTTTATCAGCCCCAGCATTTT. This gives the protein CASRNRLYQPQHF.

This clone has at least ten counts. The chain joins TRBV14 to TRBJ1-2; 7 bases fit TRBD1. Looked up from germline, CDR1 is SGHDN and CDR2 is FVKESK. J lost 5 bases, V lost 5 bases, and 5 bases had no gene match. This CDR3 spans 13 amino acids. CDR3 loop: CASSVDREYGYTF. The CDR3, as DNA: TGTGCCAGCAGCGTCGACAGGGAATATGGCTACACCTTC.

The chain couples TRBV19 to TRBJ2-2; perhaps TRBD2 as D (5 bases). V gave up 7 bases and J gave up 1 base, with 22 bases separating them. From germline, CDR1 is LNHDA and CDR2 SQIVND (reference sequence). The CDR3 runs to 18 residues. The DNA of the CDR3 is TGTGCCAGTACCCAACTAGGTAGGATCCGTAAGAACACCGGGGAGCTGTTTTTT. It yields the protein CASTQLGRIRKNTGELFF.

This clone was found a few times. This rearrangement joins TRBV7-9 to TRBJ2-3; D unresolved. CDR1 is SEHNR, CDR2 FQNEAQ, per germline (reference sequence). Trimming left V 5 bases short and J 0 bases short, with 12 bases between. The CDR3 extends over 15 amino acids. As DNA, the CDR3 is TGTGCCAGCAGCCGCCCGTCGGTTAGCACAGATACGCAGTATTTT. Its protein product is CASSRPSVSTDTQYF.

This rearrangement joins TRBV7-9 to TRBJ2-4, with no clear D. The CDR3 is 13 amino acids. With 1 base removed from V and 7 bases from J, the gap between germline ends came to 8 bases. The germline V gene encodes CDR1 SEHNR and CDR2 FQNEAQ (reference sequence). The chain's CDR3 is CASSLVSENIQYF. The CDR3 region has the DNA TGTGCCAGCAGCTTAGTTTCGGAGAACATTCAGTACTTC.

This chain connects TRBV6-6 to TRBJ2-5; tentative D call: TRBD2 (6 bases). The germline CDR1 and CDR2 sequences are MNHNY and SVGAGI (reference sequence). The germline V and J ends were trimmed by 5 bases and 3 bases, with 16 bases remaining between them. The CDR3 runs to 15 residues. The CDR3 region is CASSNWGDLKETQYF. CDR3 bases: TGTGCCAGCAGTAACTGGGGGGACTTAAAAGAGACCCAGTACTTC.

The CDR3: CAWAVQATQYF. In nucleotides, the CDR3 is TGTGCCTGGGCTGTACAGGCAACGCAGTATTTT. This chain connects TRBV30 to TRBJ2-3; weak D call: TRBD1 (5 bases). The CDR3 extends over 11 amino acids. The germline V gene has CDR1 GTSNPN and CDR2 SVGIG (reference sequence). Deletions cut 5 bases from V and 9 bases from J, with 12 bases between. The entire variable domain, with the rest obtained from reference TRBV30 and TRBJ2-3, is as follows: SQTIHQWPATLVQPVGSPLSLECTVEGTSNPNLYWYRQAAGRGLQLLFYSVGIGQISSEVPQNLSASRPQDRQFILSSKKLLLSDSGFYLCAWAVQATQYFGPGTRLTVL.

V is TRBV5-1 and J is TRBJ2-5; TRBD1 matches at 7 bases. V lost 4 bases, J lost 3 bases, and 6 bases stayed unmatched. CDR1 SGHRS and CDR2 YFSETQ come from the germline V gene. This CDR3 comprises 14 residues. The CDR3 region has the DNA TGCGCCAGCAGCCCGGGACAGACAAAAGAGACCCAGTACTTC. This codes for CASSPGQTKETQYF.

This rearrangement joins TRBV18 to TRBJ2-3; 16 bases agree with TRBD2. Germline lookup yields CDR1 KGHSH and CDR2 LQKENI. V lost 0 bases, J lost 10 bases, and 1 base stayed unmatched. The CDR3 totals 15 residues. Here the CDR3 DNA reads TGTGCCAGCTCACCACCGGGACTAGCGGGAGGGCCGCAGTATTTT. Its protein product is CASSPPGLAGGPQYF.

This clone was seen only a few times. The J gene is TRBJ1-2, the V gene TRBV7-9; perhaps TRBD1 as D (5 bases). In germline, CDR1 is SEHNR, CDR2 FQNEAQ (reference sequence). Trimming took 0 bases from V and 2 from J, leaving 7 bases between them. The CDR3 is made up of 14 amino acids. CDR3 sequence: CASSLAQGNYGYTF. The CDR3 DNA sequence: TGTGCCAGCAGCTTAGCGCAGGGAAACTATGGCTACACCTTC.

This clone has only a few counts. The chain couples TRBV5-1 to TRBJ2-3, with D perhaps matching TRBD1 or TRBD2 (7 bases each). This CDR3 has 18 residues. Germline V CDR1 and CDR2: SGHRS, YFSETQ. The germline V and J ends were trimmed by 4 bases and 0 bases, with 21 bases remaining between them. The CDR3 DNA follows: TGCGCCAGCAGCCTGGGGGGGACAGCTTACTCTAGCACAGATACGCAGTATTTT. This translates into CASSLGGTAYSSTDTQYF. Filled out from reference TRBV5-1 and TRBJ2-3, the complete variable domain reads KAGVTQTPRYLIKTRGQQVTLSCSPISGHRSVSWYQQTPGQGLQFLFEYFSETQRNKGNFPGRFSGRQFSNSRSEMNVSTLELGDSALYLCASSLGGTAYSSTDTQYFGPGTRLTVL.

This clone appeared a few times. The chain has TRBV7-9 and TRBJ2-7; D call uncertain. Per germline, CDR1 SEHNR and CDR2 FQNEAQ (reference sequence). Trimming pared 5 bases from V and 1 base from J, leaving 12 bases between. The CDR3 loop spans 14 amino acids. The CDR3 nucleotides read TGTGCCAGCAGCCCCTTGGGCAAATCCTACGAGCAGTACTTC. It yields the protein CASSPLGKSYEQYF. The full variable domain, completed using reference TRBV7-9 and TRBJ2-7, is DTGVSQNPRHKITKRGQNVTFRCDPISEHNRLYWYRQTLGQGPEFLTYFQNEAQLEKSRLLSDRFSAERPKGSFSTLEIQRTEQGDSAMYLCASSPLGKSYEQYFGPGTRLTVT.

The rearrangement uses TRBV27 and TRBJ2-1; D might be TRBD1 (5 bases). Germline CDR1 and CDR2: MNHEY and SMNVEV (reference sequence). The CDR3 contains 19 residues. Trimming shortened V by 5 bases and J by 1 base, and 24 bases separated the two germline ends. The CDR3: CASSPLSTPLGASYNEQFF. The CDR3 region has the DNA TGTGCCAGCAGTCCACTATCGACACCCTTAGGGGCTTCCTACAATGAGCAGTTCTTC.

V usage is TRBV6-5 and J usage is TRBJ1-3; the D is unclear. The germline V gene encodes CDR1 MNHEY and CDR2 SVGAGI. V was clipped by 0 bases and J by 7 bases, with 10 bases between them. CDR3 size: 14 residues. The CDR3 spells CASSYSAQMNTIYF. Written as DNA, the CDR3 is TGTGCCAGCAGTTACTCGGCACAGATGAACACCATATATTTT.

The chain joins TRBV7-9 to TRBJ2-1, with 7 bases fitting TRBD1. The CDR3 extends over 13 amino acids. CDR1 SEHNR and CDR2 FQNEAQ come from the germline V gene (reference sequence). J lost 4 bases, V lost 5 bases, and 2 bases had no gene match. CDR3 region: CASSVTGYNEQFF. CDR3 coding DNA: TGTGCCAGCAGCGTGACAGGGTACAATGAGCAGTTCTTC.

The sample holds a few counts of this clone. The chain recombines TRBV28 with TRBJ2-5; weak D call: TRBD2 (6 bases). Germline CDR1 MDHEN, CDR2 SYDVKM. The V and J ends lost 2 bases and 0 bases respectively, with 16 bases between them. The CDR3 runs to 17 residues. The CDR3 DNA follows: TGTGCCAGCAGTTTAAGTGGAGGAGGGGCTTACCAAGAGACCCAGTACTTC. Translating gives CASSLSGGGAYQETQYF.

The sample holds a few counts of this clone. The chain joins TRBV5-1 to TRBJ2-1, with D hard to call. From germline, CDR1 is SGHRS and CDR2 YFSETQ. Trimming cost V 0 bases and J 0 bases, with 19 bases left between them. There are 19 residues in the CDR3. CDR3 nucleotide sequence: TGCGCCAGCAGCTTGGAATCGTCCCATTTAGGAGTCTCCTACAATGAGCAGTTCTTC. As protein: CASSLESSHLGVSYNEQFF.

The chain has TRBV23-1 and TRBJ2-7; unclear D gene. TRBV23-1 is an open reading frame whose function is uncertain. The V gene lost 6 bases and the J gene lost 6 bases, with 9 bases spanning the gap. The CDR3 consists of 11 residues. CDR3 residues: CASSPRTEQYF. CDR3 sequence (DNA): TGCGCCAGCAGCCCTAGAACCGAGCAGTACTTC.

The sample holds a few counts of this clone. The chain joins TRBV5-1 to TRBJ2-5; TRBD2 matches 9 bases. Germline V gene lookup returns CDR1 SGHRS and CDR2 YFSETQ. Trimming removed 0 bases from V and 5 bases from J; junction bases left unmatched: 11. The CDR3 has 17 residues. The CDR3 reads CASSLERGGRAGETQYF. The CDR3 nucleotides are TGCGCCAGCAGCTTGGAGCGCGGCGGGAGGGCCGGTGAGACCCAGTACTTC.

The CDR3 reads CASSPRDRGKNEQFF. Here the CDR3 DNA reads TGTGCCAGCTCACCCCGGGACAGGGGGAAGAATGAGCAGTTCTTC. The rearrangement uses TRBV18 and TRBJ2-1; 11 bases are a match to TRBD1. The germline CDR1 and CDR2 sequences are KGHSH and LQKENI. This CDR3 contains 15 residues. V lost 3 bases to trimming and J lost 7 bases; unmatched junction nucleotides: 5.

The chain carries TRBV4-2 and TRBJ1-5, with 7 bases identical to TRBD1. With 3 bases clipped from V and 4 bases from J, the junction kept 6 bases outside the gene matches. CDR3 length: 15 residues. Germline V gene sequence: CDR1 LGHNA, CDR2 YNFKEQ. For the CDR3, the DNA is TGTGCCAGCAGCCACTTGGGACAGCCGAATCAGCCCCAGCATTTT. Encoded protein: CASSHLGQPNQPQHF.

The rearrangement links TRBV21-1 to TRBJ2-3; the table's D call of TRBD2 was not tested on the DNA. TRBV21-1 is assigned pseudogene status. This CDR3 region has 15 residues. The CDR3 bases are TGTGCCAGCAGCAAAGCGAGACTCCCGGCAGATACGCAGTATTTT. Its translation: CASSKARLPADTQYF.

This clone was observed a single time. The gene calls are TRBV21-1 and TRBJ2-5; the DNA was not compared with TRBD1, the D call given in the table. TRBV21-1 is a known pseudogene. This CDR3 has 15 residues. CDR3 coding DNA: TGTGCCAGCAGCAACCGCCAGGGGACCCAAGAGACCCAGTACTTC. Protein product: CASSNRQGTQETQYF.

CDR3 DNA: TGTGCCAGCAGTGAGAGGAGTAATACGCAGTATTTT. Translated, it gives CASSERSNTQYF. This chain uses TRBV6-1 with TRBJ2-3, with D unresolved. The CDR3 sequence is 12 residues long. Deletions cut 3 bases from V and 7 bases from J, with 8 bases between. Germline-derived CDR1 and CDR2 are MNHNS and SASEGT.

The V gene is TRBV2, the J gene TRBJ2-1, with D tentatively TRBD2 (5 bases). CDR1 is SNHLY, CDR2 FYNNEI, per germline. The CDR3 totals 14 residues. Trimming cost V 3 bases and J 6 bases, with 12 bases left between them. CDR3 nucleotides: TGTGCCAGCAGTGAGCGGGTCTTGAGCAATGAGCAGTTCTTC. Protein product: CASSERVLSNEQFF.

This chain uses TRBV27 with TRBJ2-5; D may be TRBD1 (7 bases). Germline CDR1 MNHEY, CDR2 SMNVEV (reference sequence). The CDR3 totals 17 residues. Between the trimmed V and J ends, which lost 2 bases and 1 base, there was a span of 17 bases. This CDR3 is CASSLRDWRDSQETQYF. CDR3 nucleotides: TGTGCCAGCAGTTTAAGGGATTGGAGGGACAGCCAAGAGACCCAGTACTTC.

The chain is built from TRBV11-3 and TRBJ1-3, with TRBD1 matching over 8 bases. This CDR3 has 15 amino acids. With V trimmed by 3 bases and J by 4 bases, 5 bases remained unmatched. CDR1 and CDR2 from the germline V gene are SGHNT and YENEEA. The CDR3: CASSLQGAQGNTIYF. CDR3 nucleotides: TGTGCCAGCAGCTTGCAGGGGGCACAAGGAAACACCATATATTTT.

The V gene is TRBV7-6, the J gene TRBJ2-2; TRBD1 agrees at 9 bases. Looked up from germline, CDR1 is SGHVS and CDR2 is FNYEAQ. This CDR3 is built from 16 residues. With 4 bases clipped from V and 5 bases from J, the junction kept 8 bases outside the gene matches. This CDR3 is CASSSKGQGATGELFF. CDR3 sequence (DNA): TGTGCCAGCAGCTCCAAGGGACAGGGTGCGACCGGGGAGCTGTTTTTT. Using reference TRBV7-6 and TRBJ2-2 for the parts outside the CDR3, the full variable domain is GAGVSQSPRYKVTKRGQDVALRCDPISGHVSLYWYRQALGQGPEFLTYFNYEAQQDKSGLPNDRFSAERPEGSISTLTIQRTEQRDSAMYRCASSSKGQGATGELFFGEGSRLTVL.

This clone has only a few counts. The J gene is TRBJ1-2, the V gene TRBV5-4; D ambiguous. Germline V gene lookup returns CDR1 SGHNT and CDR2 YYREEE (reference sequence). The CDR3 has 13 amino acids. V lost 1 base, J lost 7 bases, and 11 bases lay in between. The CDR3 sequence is CASSLQVPVGYTF. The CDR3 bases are TGTGCCAGCAGCTTGCAAGTACCGGTTGGCTACACCTTC.

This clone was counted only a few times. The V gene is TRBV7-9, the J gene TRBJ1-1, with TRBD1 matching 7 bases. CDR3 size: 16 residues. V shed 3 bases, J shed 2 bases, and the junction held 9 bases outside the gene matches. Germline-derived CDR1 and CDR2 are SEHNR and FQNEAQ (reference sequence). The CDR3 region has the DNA TGTGCCAGCAGCTTGGGACAGCCGGGGCGTAACACTGAAGCTTTCTTT. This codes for CASSLGQPGRNTEAFF.

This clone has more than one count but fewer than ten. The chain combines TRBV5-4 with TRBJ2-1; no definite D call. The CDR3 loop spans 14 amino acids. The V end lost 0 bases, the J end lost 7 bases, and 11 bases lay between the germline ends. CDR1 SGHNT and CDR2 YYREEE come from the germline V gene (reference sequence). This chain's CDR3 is CASSLVRLHNEQFF. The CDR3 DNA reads TGTGCCAGCAGCTTGGTGCGGCTGCATAATGAGCAGTTCTTC.

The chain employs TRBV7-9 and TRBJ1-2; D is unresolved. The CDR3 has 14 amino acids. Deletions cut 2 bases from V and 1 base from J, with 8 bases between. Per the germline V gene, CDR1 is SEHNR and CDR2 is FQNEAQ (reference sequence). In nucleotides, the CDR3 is TGTGCCAGCAGCTTATTAGAACGTAACTATGGCTACACCTTC. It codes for CASSLLERNYGYTF.